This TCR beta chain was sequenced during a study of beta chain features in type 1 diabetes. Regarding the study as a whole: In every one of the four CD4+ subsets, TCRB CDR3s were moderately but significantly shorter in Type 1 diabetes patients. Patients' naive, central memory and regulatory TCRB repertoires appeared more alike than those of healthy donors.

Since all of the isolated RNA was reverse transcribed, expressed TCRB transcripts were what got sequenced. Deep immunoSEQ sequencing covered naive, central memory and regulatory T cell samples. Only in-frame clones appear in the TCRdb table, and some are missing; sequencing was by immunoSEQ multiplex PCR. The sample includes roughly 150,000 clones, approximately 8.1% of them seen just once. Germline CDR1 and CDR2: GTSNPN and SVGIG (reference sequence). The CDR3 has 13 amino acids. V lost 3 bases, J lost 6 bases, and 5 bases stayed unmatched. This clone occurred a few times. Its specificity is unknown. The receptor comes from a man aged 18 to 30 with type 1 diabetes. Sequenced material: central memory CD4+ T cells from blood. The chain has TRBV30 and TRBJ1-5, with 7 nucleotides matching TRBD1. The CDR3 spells CAWSAGGGQPQHF. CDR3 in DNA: TGTGCCTGGAGCGCAGGGGGAGGTCAGCCCCAGCATTTT.